This entry is about one T cell receptor (beta chain). Antigen unknown. The sample originates from a study of shared clonotypes between healthy human individuals. Study observations and caveats: What naive subsets generally showed was a larger estimated richness than memory subsets showed.

The table came from immunoSEQ multiplex PCR; TCRdb's copy has only in-frame clones and leaves some out. The sample yields approximately 1.1 million clones, more than 75% seen once. This CDR3 has 16 amino acids. Germline trimming cut 5 bases from V and 3 bases from J; bases unmatched to any gene: 11. Looked up from germline, CDR1 is SEHNR and CDR2 is FQNEAQ (reference sequence). The specimen was memory CD4+ T cells from PBMCs. Indicated subset: CD45RA-negative fraction. The genes are TRBV7-9 and TRBJ2-7; TRBD1 matches at 9 bases. The sequence came from a young man in good health. Some clones in this sample may be carry-over from other donors' samples. The CDR3 DNA reads TGTGCCAGCAGCCCCAAATTGGGGACAGGGAGCTACGAGCAGTACTTC. The encoded protein is CASSPKLGTGSYEQYF.